The present T cell receptor (beta chain) was sequenced within a study of beta chain features in type 1 diabetes. Study-wide context: Across every sample, roughly 100 million sorted cells were examined in total. The study, taken as a whole, reports: In all four CD4+ subsets, TCRB CDR3 length was significantly, moderately reduced in type 1 diabetes.

This CDR3 has 15 amino acids. Germline CDR1 reads SGHRS; CDR2 reads YFSETQ. The V segment lost 2 bases and the J segment 15 bases; nucleotides outside the gene matches: 11. The entirety of the isolated RNA underwent reverse transcription, so expressed TCRB transcripts were sequenced. Libraries were prepared by immunoSEQ multiplex PCR; TCRdb keeps only in-frame clonotypes and omits some of them. Found here are roughly 700,000 clones, 13% of them singletons; the top ten hold 0.02% to 0.025%. In the case of this clone: Its antigen is as yet unknown.

The TCR comes from a man younger than 35 with type 1 diabetes. Sequencing was done on a sample of naive CD4+ T cells from blood. The chain is built from TRBV5-1 and TRBJ1-6, with TRBD1 identical over 10 bases. CDR3 region: CASSLPGTGVVYLHF. The CDR3 region has the DNA TGCGCCAGCAGCTTACCCGGGACAGGGGTTGTATACCTCCACTTT.